This T cell receptor (beta chain) appears in the sequencing data of a study of CD8+CD57+ T cells in acquired aplastic anemia. Selection for sequencing was limited to patients who had shown CD8+CD57+ cell expansion by flow cytometry. Sampling of blood occurred while the patients had still received no therapy. Genomic DNA constituted the template upon which TCR beta VDJ and CDR3 profiling was performed. TCRdb independently ran MiXCR on the reads; one entry per CDR3 protein. The table includes about 200,000 distinct CDR3 sequences, 65% detected once. V lost 8 bases to trimming and J lost 4 bases, with 9 bases between them. Germline V gene data show CDR1 as SGDLS and CDR2 as YYNGEE. The CDR3 is 11 residues long.

The specimen sequenced was sorted CD4+, CD8+, or CD8+CD57+ T cells (not recorded which) from PBMCs. The TCR sequence derives from a human donor with aplastic anemia. V and J are TRBV9 and TRBJ1-1; tentatively, D is TRBD1 (5 bases). For the CDR3, the DNA is TGTGCCAGTGGTGGGGCCACTGAAGCTTTCTTT. This encodes CASGGATEAFF.